This T cell receptor beta chain was obtained from a study of cytomegalovirus exposure and HLA in healthy donors. Primers: 60 Vbeta forward and 13 Jbeta reverse. Assay used: immunoSEQ multiplex PCR; TCRdb lists only in-frame clones, some missing. The sample holds 150,000 to 200,000 clones, just over 75% seen once. In regard to this clone: Its antigen is unidentified.

Overall study results and limits: The study designated 160 or so TCR beta chains cytomegalovirus-associated.

CDR3 length: 19 residues. CDR1 and CDR2 from the germline V gene are MGHRA and YSYEKL. After removal of 0 bases from V and 0 bases from J, the junction contained 5 bases not matched to a gene. The sample comprised PBMCs. The TCR originated in a middle-aged woman in good health and CMV-seronegative. The chain employs TRBV4-1 and TRBJ2-1, with 13 bases that match TRBD2. The CDR3 is CASSQDRLAGGSSYNEQFF. The DNA for the CDR3 is TGCGCCAGCAGCCAAGATCGACTAGCGGGGGGCAGCTCCTACAATGAGCAGTTCTTC.